The sequence of this TCR beta chain was determined in a study of blood T cell repertoires in COVID-19. Turning to the study itself: Acute-phase and convalescent COVID-19 samples originated in the United States, Italy and Spain. From T cells, B-cell-depleted T cells, or PBMCs came the material, which was cDNA or gDNA.

As processed by the authors: The authors estimated nucleated cell counts from reference gene primer amplification. Libraries were prepared by immunoSEQ multiplex PCR; TCRdb keeps only in-frame clonotypes and omits some of them. V and J calls and clone size follow that table, whereas D and trimming were derived from the DNA. The sample holds 300,000 to 350,000 clones, about 85% seen once. This CDR3 has 17 residues. The V and J ends lost 4 bases and 1 base, in that order; junction bases with no gene match: 7. Germline assignment: CDR1 KGHDR and CDR2 SFDVKD. The sequenced material came from peripheral blood. The rearrangement uses TRBV24-1 and TRBJ2-2; 8 nucleotides agree with TRBD2. This TCR was sampled from a man between 18 and 29 years old with active or convalescent COVID-19. The CDR3 bases are TGTGCCACCAGTGACCCTACTAGCGGAGGGAACACCGGGGAGCTGTTTTTT. It codes for CATSDPTSGGNTGELFF.